The sequence of this TCR beta chain was determined in a study of blood T cell repertoires in COVID-19. Germline V gene data show CDR1 as SGHRS and CDR2 as YFSETQ. The CDR3 length is 17 residues. Losses at the gene ends were 4 bases for V and 0 bases for J; bases not matched to a gene: 7. The protocol was immunoSEQ multiplex PCR, while the TCRdb copy is restricted to in-frame clones and leaves out a portion. The data hold 250,000 or so clones, with roughly 91% observed a single time. The chain recombines TRBV5-1 with TRBJ2-6; the match to TRBD1 covers 7 bases. The sequencing input was peripheral blood. This sequence originates from a woman in her thirties or forties who had recovered from COVID-19. CDR3 sequence reads: CASSGGQISSGANVLTF. Written as DNA, the CDR3 is TGCGCCAGCAGCGGGGGACAGATTAGCTCTGGGGCCAACGTCCTGACTTTC.